This TCR beta chain was identified during a study of Graves' ophthalmopathy and Graves' hyperthyroidism. The TCR beta CDR3 regions underwent amplification from RNA transcripts. First-round RT-PCR used HTBI primers; second-round multiplex PCR followed. One entry per CDR3 protein, called by TCRdb with MiXCR from the multiplex PCR reads. The sample gives about 380,000 distinct CDR3 sequences, 15% of which show up once; 5.5% to 8% is in the top ten. V was clipped by 0 bases and J by 3 bases, with 15 bases between them. Germline lookup yields CDR1 MNHEY and CDR2 SVGEGT. The CDR3 sequence is 17 residues long. The table lists this clonotype with many counts.

Sequenced material: peripheral blood. The TCR comes from a woman younger than 30 with stable Graves' hyperthyroidism. The rearrangement links TRBV6-2 or TRBV6-3 to TRBJ1-5; tentative D call: TRBD1 (6 bases). The CDR3 DNA reads TGTGCCAGCAGTTACTCGATACTAGGGGGACCCAATCAGCCCCAGCATTTT. It translates to CASSYSILGGPNQPQHF.